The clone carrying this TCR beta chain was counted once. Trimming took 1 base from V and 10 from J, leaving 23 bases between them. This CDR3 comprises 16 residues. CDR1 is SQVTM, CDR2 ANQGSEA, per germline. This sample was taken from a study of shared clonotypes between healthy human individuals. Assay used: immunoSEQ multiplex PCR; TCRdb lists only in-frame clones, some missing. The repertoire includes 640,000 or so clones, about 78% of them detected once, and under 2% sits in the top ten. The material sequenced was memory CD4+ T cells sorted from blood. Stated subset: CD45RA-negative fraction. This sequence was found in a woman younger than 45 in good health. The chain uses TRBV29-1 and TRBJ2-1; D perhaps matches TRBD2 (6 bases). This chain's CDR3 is CSVEVSSGLFIWEQFF. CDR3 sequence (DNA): TGCAGCGTTGAAGTCAGTAGCGGTCTATTTATCTGGGAGCAGTTCTTC.